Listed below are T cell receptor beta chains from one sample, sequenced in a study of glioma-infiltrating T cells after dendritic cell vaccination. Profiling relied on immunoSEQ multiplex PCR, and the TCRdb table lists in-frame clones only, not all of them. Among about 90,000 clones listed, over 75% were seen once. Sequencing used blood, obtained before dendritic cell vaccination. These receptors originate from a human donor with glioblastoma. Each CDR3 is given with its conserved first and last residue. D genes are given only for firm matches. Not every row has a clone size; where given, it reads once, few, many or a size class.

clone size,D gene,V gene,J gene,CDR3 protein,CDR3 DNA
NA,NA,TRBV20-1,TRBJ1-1,CRAQGNTEAFF,TGCAGGGCCCAGGGAAACACTGAAGCTTTCTTT
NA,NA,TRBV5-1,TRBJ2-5,CASSFGTPQETQYF,TGCGCCAGCAGCTTCGGGACTCCGCAAGAGACCCAGTACTTC
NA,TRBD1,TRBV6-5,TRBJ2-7,CASSFPGQGAHEQYF,TGTGCCAGCAGTTTTCCGGGACAGGGGGCCCACGAGCAGTACTTC
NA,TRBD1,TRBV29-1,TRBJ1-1,CSVNGQGLVTEAFF,TGCAGCGTTAACGGACAGGGTTTGGTCACTGAAGCTTTCTTT
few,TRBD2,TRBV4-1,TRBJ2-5,CASSQDPPGTSGERQETQYF,TGCGCCAGCAGCCAAGATCCGCCCGGGACTAGCGGGGAACGGCAAGAGACCCAGTACTTC
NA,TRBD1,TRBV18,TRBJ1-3,CASSSGTGGNTIYF,TGTGCCAGCTCATCCGGGACAGGGGGAAACACCATATATTTT
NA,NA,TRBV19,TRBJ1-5,CASSRGRQPQHF,TGTGCCAGTAGTAGGGGCCGACAGCCCCAGCATTTT
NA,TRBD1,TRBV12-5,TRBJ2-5,CASGYPRDRGTYQETQYF,TGTGCTAGTGGATACCCCCGGGACAGGGGCACGTACCAAGAGACCCAGTACTTC
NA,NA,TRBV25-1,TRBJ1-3,CASSESRTYSGNTIYF,TGTGCCAGCAGTGAATCGCGGACATACTCTGGAAACACCATATATTTT
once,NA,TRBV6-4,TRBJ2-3,CASSPGLFSTSTDTQYF,TGTGCCAGCAGTCCGGGTCTGTTTTCTACTAGCACAGATACGCAGTATTTT
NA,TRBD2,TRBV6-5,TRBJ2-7,CASSSPGLAGSYEQYF,TGTGCCAGCAGTTCCCCGGGACTAGCGGGTTCCTACGAGCAGTACTTC
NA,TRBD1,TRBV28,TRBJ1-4,CASSKQGTGTNEKLFF,TGTGCCAGCAGTAAACAGGGGACCGGAACTAATGAAAAACTGTTTTTT
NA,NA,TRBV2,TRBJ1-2,CASSGQSNYGYTF,TGTGCCAGCAGTGGACAGTCTAACTATGGCTACACCTTC
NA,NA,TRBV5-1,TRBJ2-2,CASSPPGIATGELFF,TGCGCCAGCAGCCCCCCCGGGATCGCCACCGGGGAGCTGTTTTTT
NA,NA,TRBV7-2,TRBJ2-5,CASSFRRETQYF,TGTGCCAGCAGCTTTCGGAGAGAGACCCAGTACTTC
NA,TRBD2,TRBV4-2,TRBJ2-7,CASSLGLGLYEQYF,TGTGCCAGCAGCCTAGGACTAGGTCTCTACGAGCAGTACTTC
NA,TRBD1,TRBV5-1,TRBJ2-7,CASSPWAGQGYEQYF,TGCGCCAGCAGCCCGTGGGCCGGACAGGGCTACGAGCAGTACTTC
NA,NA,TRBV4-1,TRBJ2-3,CASSQERDLSTDTQYF,TGCGCCAGCAGCCAAGAGCGGGACCTGAGCACAGATACGCAGTATTTT
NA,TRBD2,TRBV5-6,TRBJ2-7,CASSLGSAGGRYYEQYF,TGTGCCAGCAGCTTGGGATCTGCGGGAGGGAGATACTACGAGCAGTACTTC
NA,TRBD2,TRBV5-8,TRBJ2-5,CASSLVSSGGARSEETQYF,TGTGCCAGCAGCTTGGTTTCTAGCGGGGGGGCGAGGTCAGAAGAGACCCAGTACTTC
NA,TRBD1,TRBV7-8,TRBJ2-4,CASSLGNRGLDKNIQYF,TGTGCCAGCAGCTTAGGGAACAGGGGCCTTGACAAAAACATTCAGTACTTC
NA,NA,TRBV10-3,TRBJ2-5,CAISEASLKPLETQYF,TGTGCCATCAGTGAGGCTAGCTTAAAACCTCTAGAGACCCAGTACTTC
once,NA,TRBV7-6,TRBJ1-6,CASSLQGNSPLHF,TGTGCCAGCAGCTTACAGGGCAATTCACCCCTCCACTTT
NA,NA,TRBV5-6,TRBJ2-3,CASSSTHTRGTDTQYF,TGTGCCAGCAGCTCGACACATACGAGGGGCACAGATACGCAGTATTTT
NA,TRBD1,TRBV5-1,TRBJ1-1,CASSFSTGVTEAFF,TGCGCCAGCAGCTTTTCGACAGGGGTCACTGAAGCTTTCTTT
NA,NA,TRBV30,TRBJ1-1,CAWGGRGDTEAFF,TGTGCCTGGGGGGGGAGGGGAGATACTGAAGCTTTCTTT
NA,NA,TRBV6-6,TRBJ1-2,CASRAPGEGYGYTF,TGTGCCAGCAGAGCCCCGGGGGAAGGCTATGGCTACACCTTC
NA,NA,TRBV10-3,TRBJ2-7,CAISERGSLYEQYF,TGTGCCATCAGTGAGCGAGGATCTCTCTACGAGCAGTACTTC
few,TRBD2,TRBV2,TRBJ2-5,CASSEGVAGGETQYF,TGTGCCAGCAGTGAAGGGGTAGCGGGGGGGGAGACCCAGTACTTC
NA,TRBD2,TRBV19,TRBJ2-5,CASSISSISGLAGGAQETQYF,TGTGCCAGTAGTATTTCCTCGATCAGCGGACTAGCGGGAGGGGCCCAAGAGACCCAGTACTTC
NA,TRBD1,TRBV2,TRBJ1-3,CASSDPGQGRNTIYF,TGTGCCAGCAGTGACCCGGGACAGGGTCGAAACACCATATATTTT
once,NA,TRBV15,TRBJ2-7,CATSRGASGFSYEQYF,TGTGCCACCAGCAGAGGGGCCAGCGGCTTTTCCTACGAGCAGTACTTC
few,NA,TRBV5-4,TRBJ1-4,CASSIRQAGSREKLFF,TGTGCCAGCAGCATTCGACAGGCAGGGAGTAGGGAAAAACTGTTTTTT
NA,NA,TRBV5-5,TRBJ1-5,CASMPDISNQPQHF,TGTGCCAGCATGCCCGACATTAGCAATCAGCCCCAGCATTTT
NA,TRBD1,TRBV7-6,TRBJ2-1,CASSWGQINEQFF,TGTGCCAGCAGCTGGGGACAGATCAATGAGCAGTTCTTC
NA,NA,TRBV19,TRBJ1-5,CASSIDPLRAQPQHF,TGTGCCAGTAGTATAGATCCGCTGAGGGCTCAGCCCCAGCATTTT
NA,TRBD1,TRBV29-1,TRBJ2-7,CSVASGTGEVQQYF,TGCAGCGTGGCATCCGGGACAGGGGAGGTCCAGCAGTACTTC
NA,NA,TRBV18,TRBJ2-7,CASSSGHASAYEQYF,TGTGCCAGCTCATCGGGACACGCGTCCGCCTACGAGCAGTACTTC
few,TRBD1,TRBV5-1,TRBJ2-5,CASSSYRGQETQYF,TGCGCCAGCAGCTCCTACAGGGGGCAAGAGACCCAGTACTTC
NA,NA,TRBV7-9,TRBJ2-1,CASSLPARLYNEQFF,TGTGCCAGCAGCTTACCCGCCAGGCTTTACAATGAGCAGTTCTTC
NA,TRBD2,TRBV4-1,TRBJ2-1,CASSRSSGGAREQFF,TGCGCCAGCAGCCGTTCTAGCGGGGGGGCCCGTGAGCAGTTCTTC
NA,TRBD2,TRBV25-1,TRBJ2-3,CASSELAGGRGTQYF,TGTGCCAGCAGTGAACTAGCGGGGGGGCGGGGTACGCAGTATTTT
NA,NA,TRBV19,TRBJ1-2,CASSIRPDRSTYGYTF,TGTGCCAGTAGTATACGCCCGGACAGATCAACCTATGGCTACACCTTC
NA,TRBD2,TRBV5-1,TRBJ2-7,CASRGEGEREQYF,TGCGCCAGCAGAGGGGAGGGAGAGCGCGAGCAGTACTTC
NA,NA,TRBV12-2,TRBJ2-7,CATRGREGREQYF,TGTGCTACCCGGGGGCGGGAGGGCCGCGAGCAGTACTTC
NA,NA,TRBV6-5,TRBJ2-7,CASSSPPTASYEQYF,TGTGCCAGCAGTTCCCCACCGACAGCTTCCTACGAGCAATACTTC
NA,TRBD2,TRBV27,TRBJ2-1,CASSLRTSGRKVNEQFF,TGTGCCAGCAGTTTAAGGACTAGCGGGAGGAAGGTTAATGAGCAGTTCTTC
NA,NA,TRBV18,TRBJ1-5,CASSPDAGQGQPQHF,TGTGCCAGCTCACCAGACGCGGGGCAGGGTCAGCCCCAGCATTTT
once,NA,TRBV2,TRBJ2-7,CASRANRAEQYF,TGTGCCAGCAGGGCGAACAGGGCGGAGCAGTACTTC
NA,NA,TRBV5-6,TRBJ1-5,CASSFGGGMKGNQPQHF,TGTGCCAGCAGCTTTGGGGGAGGGATGAAGGGCAATCAGCCCCAGCATTTT
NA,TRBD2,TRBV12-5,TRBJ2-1,CASGLESGDYNEQFF,TGTGCTAGTGGTTTGGAAAGCGGGGACTACAATGAGCAGTTCTTC
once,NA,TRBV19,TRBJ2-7,CASSIGRGTYEQYF,TGTGCCAGTAGTATTGGAAGGGGGACCTACGAGCAGTACTTC
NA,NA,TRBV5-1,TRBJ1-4,CASSPFGQSNEKLFF,TGCGCCAGCAGCCCTTTCGGACAGAGTAATGAAAAACTGTTTTTT
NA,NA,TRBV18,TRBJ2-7,CASSPPLAYEQYF,TGTGCCAGCTCACCACCACTCGCCTACGAGCAGTACTTC
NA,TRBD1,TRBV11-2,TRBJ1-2,CASSLSTGGYGYTF,TGTGCCAGCAGCTTGTCGACAGGGGGCTATGGCTACACCTTC
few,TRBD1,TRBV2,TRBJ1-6,CASRVGTGLLPLHF,TGTGCCAGCAGAGTCGGGACAGGGTTGTTACCCCTCCACTTT
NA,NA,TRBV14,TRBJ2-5,CASSLPHNQETQYF,TGTGCCAGCAGCCTCCCCCACAATCAAGAGACCCAGTACTTC
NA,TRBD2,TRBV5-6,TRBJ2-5,CASSLGLAGRYF,TGTGCCAGCAGCTTGGGACTAGCGGGGCGTTACTTC